The following is a T cell receptor (beta chain) sequence with its context. These data are taken from a study of shared clonotypes between healthy human individuals. CD8 memory merged CD45RO+ cells and CCR7-negative CD45RA+ TemRA cells into one population. Deep-level assay runs were performed. It was 150 to 200 ng DNA, some 30,000 T cell genomes, that sorted-subset replicate PCRs used. Assay: immunoSEQ multiplex PCR; the TCRdb copy retains only in-frame clones and omits some. The data show some 700,000 clones, about 90% seen once. The source of this sequence is a young man in good health. Some clones in this sample may be carry-over from other donors' samples. Input material: memory CD8+ T cells from PBMCs. Regarding subset: CD45RO+ cells pooled with CCR7-negative TemRA cells.

CDR3 protein: CASSRTDNYGYTF. The CDR3 DNA follows: TGTGCCAGCAGTAGGACAGACAACTATGGCTACACCTTC. The rearrangement joins TRBV28 to TRBJ1-2; possible D gene TRBD1, 6 bases. Looked up from germline, CDR1 is MDHEN and CDR2 is SYDVKM. There are 13 residues in the CDR3. The V and J ends lost 5 bases and 2 bases respectively, with 9 bases between them.